Following are 17 T cell receptor beta chains from one sample sequenced in a study of blood T cell repertoires in COVID-19. Using immunoSEQ multiplex PCR, the repertoire was profiled, and TCRdb retains in-frame clones only, with some absent. Altogether fewer than 250,000 clones are present, 83% being singletons, with the ten largest covering more than 5.5%. Specimen: peripheral blood. Receptors were obtained from a human donor in a cohort sampled during active COVID-19.

J is TRBJ1-5 and V is TRBV27; 11 nucleotides align to TRBD1. Trimming took 3 bases from V and 7 from J; bases not matched to a gene: 17. CDR1 MNHEY and CDR2 SMNVEV come from the germline V gene (reference sequence). The CDR3 extends over 19 amino acids. CDR3 bases: TGTGCCAGCAGTTTGCGGGGGGGGGTGGGGGGACAGGGGGTACAGCCCCAGCATTTT. Its translation is CASSLRGGVGGQGVQPQHF.

CDR3 loop: CASGLFHGGGGIAFF. The CDR3 DNA sequence: TGTGCTAGTGGTTTGTTTCACGGAGGGGGGGGCATAGCTTTCTTT. This sequence joins TRBV12-5 and TRBJ1-1, with a tentative D call TRBD1 (6 bases). The CDR3 is 15 residues long. The V end was cut by 2 bases, the J end by 10 bases, with 20 bases between. CDR1 and CDR2 from the germline V gene are LGHNT and FRNRAP.

The chain links TRBV6-4 to TRBJ2-2; 9 bases are a match to TRBD2. Germline trimming cut 6 bases from V and 4 bases from J; bases unmatched to any gene: 3. Germline loops: CDR1 MRHNA, CDR2 SNTAGT. CDR3 size: 14 residues. The CDR3 coding sequence is TGTGCCAGCAGCCAGACTAGCGGCACCGGGGAGCTGTTTTTT. Amino acid sequence: CASSQTSGTGELFF.

The chain links TRBV7-9 to TRBJ2-3; TRBD2 matches at 10 bases. The CDR3 has 16 amino acids. In germline, CDR1 is SEHNR, CDR2 FQNEAQ (reference sequence). V lost 5 bases, J lost 2 bases, and 7 bases stayed unmatched. CDR3 sequence (DNA): TGTGCCAGCAGCCCTAGGACTAGCGGAGACACAGATACGCAGTATTTT. Its translation is CASSPRTSGDTDTQYF.

This sequence joins TRBV5-1 and TRBJ1-6; D is undetermined. The CDR3 loop spans 14 amino acids. In germline, CDR1 is SGHRS, CDR2 YFSETQ. The V and J ends lost 0 bases and 6 bases respectively, with 7 bases between them. The CDR3 DNA follows: TGCGCCAGCAGCTTGGAAAACAGTAATTCACCCCTCCACTTT. Translated, it gives CASSLENSNSPLHF.

The chain combines TRBV5-1 with TRBJ2-3, with D perhaps TRBD1 (7 bases). The V gene lost 4 bases and the J gene lost 2 bases, with 17 bases spanning the gap. The germline V gene encodes CDR1 SGHRS and CDR2 YFSETQ. The CDR3 length is 16 residues. CDR3: CASSPAGQSITDTQYF. DNA of the CDR3: TGCGCCAGCAGCCCGGCGGGACAGTCCATCACAGATACGCAGTATTTT.

The chain is built from TRBV19 and TRBJ2-2, with a tentative D call TRBD1 (5 bases). Germline CDR1 and CDR2: LNHDA and SQIVND (reference sequence). There are 13 residues in the CDR3. Trimming pared 3 bases from V and 7 bases from J, leaving 9 bases between. CDR3 sequence (DNA): TGTGCCAGTAGTATGCAGGGTCGCGGGGAGCTGTTTTTT. Protein: CASSMQGRGELFF.

The rearrangement joins TRBV11-3 to TRBJ2-7; 8 bases agree with TRBD2. V lost 3 bases, J lost 2 bases, and 12 bases stayed unmatched. The CDR3 extends over 17 amino acids. Germline CDR1 is SGHNT and CDR2 is YENEEA. The CDR3 loop reads CASSFPPGLGNPYEQYF. The CDR3 nucleotides read TGTGCCAGCAGCTTCCCACCGGGACTAGGGAATCCCTACGAGCAGTACTTC.

This chain links TRBV14 with TRBJ2-7, with 10 bases matching TRBD1. The CDR3 loop spans 15 amino acids. In germline, CDR1 is SGHDN, CDR2 FVKESK. With V trimmed by 4 bases and J by 5 bases, 8 bases remained unmatched. The CDR3 DNA reads TGTGCCAGCAGCCCATTGGGACAGGGGATTAACGAGCAGTACTTC. Amino acids: CASSPLGQGINEQYF.

CDR3 amino acids: CASSFRGPDQPQHF. The DNA of the CDR3 is TGTGCCAGCAGTTTCAGGGGGCCCGATCAGCCCCAGCATTTT. The chain employs TRBV27 and TRBJ1-5, with 8 bases lining up with TRBD1. CDR1 and CDR2 from the germline V gene are MNHEY and SMNVEV (reference sequence). This CDR3 comprises 14 residues. V lost 3 bases, J lost 5 bases, and 3 bases stayed unmatched.

The gene calls are TRBV6-5 and TRBJ1-2, with TRBD1 matching over 8 bases. The V gene's germline CDR1 is MNHEY and CDR2 SVGAGI. The CDR3 extends over 14 amino acids. V shed 6 bases, J shed 4 bases, and the junction held 7 bases outside the gene matches. This CDR3 is CASRTTGARYGYTF. The CDR3 region has the DNA TGTGCCAGCAGGACGACAGGGGCGCGCTATGGCTACACCTTC.

This clone was counted between two and nine times. CDR3 coding DNA: TGTGCCAGCAGTGAGTCCGGGACTAGTTTTAGCACAGATACGCAGTATTTT. Its translation: CASSESGTSFSTDTQYF. J is TRBJ2-3 and V is TRBV6-1; 8 bases are a match to TRBD2. V shed 3 bases, J shed 0 bases, and the junction held 8 bases outside the gene matches. The CDR3 has 17 residues. Germline CDR1 is MNHNS and CDR2 is SASEGT.

This chain joins TRBV28 and TRBJ1-4; 11 bases align to TRBD1. The CDR3 totals 15 residues. Trimming removed 8 bases from V and 8 bases from J; junction bases left unmatched: 10. Per the germline V gene, CDR1 is MDHEN and CDR2 is SYDVKM. CDR3 sequence: CASSTLGQGVEKLFF. CDR3 nucleotides: TGTGCCAGCTCAACCTTGGGACAGGGGGTGGAAAAACTGTTTTTT.

The sample holds many counts of this clone. The CDR3 protein is CASSTSLSANYGYTF. In DNA, the CDR3 is TGTGCCAGCAGCACCAGTCTCTCCGCTAACTATGGCTACACCTTC. The chain uses TRBV27 and TRBJ1-2, with D unclear. This CDR3 comprises 15 residues. Trimming cost V 6 bases and J 0 bases, with 14 bases left between them. Germline V gene data show CDR1 as MNHEY and CDR2 as SMNVEV (reference sequence).

V and J are TRBV7-9 and TRBJ2-5; D may be TRBD2 (6 bases). Trimming cost V 8 bases and J 3 bases, with 22 bases left between them. The V gene's germline CDR1 is SEHNR and CDR2 FQNEAQ (reference sequence). This CDR3 comprises 16 residues. As DNA, the CDR3 is TGTGCCAGCTCACGATTAGGGACTGACAGTAAAGAGACCCAGTACTTC. Its translation: CASSRLGTDSKETQYF.

The gene calls are TRBV7-9 and TRBJ2-1; 10 bases are shared with TRBD1. The junction had 8 bases not matched to a gene; V was cut back by 5 bases and J by 1 base. The CDR3 length is 17 residues. Per germline, CDR1 SEHNR and CDR2 FQNEAQ (reference sequence). In DNA, the CDR3 is TGTGCCAGCAGCCGATTTGCGGGACAGGGGTCCTACAATGAGCAGTTCTTC. It yields the protein CASSRFAGQGSYNEQFF.

This chain connects TRBV6-4 to TRBJ1-1; weak D call: TRBD1 (5 bases). The V and J ends lost 5 bases and 4 bases respectively, with 14 bases between them. CDR3 length: 14 residues. The germline V gene encodes CDR1 MRHNA and CDR2 SNTAGT. The CDR3 here is CASSYRYPPTEAFF. CDR3 sequence (DNA): TGTGCCAGCAGTTACAGGTATCCTCCCACTGAAGCTTTCTTT.